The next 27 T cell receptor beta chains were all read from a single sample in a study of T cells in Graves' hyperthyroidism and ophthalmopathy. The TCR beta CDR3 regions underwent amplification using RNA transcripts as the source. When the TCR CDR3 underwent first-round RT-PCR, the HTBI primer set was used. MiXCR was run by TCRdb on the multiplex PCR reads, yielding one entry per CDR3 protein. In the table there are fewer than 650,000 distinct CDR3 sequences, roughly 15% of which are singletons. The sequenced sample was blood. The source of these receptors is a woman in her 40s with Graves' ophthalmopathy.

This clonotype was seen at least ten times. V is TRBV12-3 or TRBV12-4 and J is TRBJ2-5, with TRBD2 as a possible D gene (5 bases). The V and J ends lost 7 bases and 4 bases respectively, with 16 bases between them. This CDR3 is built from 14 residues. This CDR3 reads CASTPSRVLETQYF. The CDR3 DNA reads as TGTGCCAGCACCCCGTCGAGGGTTCTAGAGACCCAGTACTTC.

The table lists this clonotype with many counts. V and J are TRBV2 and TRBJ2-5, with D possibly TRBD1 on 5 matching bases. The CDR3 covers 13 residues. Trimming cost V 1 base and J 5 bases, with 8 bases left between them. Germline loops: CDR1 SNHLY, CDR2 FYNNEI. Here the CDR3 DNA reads TGTGCCAGCAGTGAAGACAGGCGGGAGACCCAGTACTTC. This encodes CASSEDRRETQYF. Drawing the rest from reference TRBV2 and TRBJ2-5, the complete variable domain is EPEVTQTPSHQVTQMGQEVILRCVPISNHLYFYWYRQILGQKVEFLVSFYNNEISEKSEIFDDQFSVERPDGSNFTLKIRSTKLEDSAMYFCASSEDRRETQYFGPGTRLLVL.

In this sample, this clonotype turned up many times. In nucleotides, the CDR3 is TGTGCCAGTAGCAGGGGGCGGTACACTGAAGCTTTCTTT. This gives the protein CASSRGRYTEAFF. This chain links TRBV19 with TRBJ1-1, with 8 bases that match TRBD1. The trim removed 6 bases at V and 3 bases at J, leaving 3 bases unmatched. Germline CDR1 LNHDA, CDR2 SQIVND (reference sequence). The CDR3 has 13 residues.

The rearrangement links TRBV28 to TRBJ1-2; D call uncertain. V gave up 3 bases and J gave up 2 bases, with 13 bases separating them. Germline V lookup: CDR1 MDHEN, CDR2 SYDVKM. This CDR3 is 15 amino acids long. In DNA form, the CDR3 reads TGTGCCAGCAGTTTCGAACGGATGATCAACTATGGCTACACCTTC. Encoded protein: CASSFERMINYGYTF.

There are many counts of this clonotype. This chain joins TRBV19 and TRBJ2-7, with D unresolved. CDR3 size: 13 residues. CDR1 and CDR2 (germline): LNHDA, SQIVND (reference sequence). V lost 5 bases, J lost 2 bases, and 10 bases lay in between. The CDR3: CASSGENAYEQYF. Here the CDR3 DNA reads TGTGCCAGTAGTGGCGAGAATGCCTACGAGCAGTACTTC.

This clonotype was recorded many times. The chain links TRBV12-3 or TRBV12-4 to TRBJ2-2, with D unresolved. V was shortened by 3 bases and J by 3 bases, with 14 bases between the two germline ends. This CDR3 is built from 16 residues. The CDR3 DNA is TGTGCCAGCAGTTTTAAAGCCCGGTCGTACACCGGGGAGCTGTTTTTT. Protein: CASSFKARSYTGELFF.

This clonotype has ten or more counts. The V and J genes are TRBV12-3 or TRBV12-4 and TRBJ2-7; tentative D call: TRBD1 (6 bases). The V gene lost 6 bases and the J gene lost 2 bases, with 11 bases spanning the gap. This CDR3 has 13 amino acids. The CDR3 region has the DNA TGTGCCAGCAGGAGGGACACCCCCTACGAGCAGTACTTC. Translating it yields CASRRDTPYEQYF.

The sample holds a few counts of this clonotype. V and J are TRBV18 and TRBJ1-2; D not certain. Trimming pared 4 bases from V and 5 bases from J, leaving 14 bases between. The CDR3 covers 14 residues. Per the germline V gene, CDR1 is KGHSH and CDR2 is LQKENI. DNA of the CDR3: TGTGCCAGCTCACTCTCAGTTAATCGGTATGGCTACACCTTC. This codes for CASSLSVNRYGYTF.

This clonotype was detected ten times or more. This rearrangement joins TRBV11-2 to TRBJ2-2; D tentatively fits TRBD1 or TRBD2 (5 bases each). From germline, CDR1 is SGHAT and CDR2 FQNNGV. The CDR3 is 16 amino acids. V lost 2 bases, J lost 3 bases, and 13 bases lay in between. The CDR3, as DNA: TGTGCCAGCAGCTTAAGGGCAGGGCGGGACACCGGGGAGCTGTTTTTT. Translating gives CASSLRAGRDTGELFF.

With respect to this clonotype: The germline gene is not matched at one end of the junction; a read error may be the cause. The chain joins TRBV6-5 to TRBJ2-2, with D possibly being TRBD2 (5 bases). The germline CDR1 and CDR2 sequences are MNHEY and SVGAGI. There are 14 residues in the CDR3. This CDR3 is CASSYSYEGPELFF. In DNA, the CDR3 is TGTGCTAGCAGTTACTCGTATGAGGGCCCGGAGCTGTTTTTT.

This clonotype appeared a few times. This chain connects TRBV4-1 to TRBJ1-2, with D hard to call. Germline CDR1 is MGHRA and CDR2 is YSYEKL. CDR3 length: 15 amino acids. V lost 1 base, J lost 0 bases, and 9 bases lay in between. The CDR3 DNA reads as TGCGCCAGCAGCCAAGGGGCATCAGCTAACTATGGCTACACCTTC. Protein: CASSQGASANYGYTF.

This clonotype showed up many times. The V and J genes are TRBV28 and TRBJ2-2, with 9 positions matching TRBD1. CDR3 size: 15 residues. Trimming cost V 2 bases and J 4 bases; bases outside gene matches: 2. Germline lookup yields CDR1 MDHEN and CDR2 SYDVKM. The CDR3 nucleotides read TGTGCCAGCAGTTTAAACAGGGGGCTCACCGGGGAGCTGTTTTTT. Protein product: CASSLNRGLTGELFF.

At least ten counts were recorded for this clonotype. For the CDR3, the DNA is TGTGCCAGCAGTTCGCCGGGCCAACAAGAGACCCAGTACTTC. The encoded protein is CASSSPGQQETQYF. The chain couples TRBV6-2 or TRBV6-3 to TRBJ2-5; D remains ambiguous. Trimming left V 4 bases short and J 2 bases short, with 11 bases between. Germline V CDR1 and CDR2: MNHEY, SVGEGT. The CDR3 length is 14 residues.

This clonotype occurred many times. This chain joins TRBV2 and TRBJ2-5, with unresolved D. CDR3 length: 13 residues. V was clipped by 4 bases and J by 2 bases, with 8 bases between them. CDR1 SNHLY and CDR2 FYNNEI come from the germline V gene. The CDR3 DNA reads TGTGCCAGCAGTGGGATCCAGCAAGAGACCCAGTACTTC. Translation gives CASSGIQQETQYF.

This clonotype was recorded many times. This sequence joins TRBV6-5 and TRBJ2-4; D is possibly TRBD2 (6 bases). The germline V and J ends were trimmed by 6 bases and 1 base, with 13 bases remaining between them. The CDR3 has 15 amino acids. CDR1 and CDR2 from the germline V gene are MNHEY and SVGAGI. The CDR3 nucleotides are TGTGCCAGCAGACTCCACCGGGGGGCCAAAAACATTCAGTACTTC. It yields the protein CASRLHRGAKNIQYF.

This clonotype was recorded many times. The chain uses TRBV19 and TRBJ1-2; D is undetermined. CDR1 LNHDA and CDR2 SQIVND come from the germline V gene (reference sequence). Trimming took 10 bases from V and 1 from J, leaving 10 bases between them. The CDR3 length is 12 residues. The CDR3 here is CATYSRNYGYTF. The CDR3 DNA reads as TGTGCCACCTACAGTCGTAACTATGGCTACACCTTC.

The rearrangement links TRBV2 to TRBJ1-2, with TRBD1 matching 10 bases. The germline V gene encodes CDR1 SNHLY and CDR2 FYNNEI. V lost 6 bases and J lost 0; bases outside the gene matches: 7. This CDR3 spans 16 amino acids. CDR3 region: CASSLDRGEPNYGYTF. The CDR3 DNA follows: TGTGCCAGCAGCCTGGACAGGGGGGAGCCTAACTATGGCTACACCTTC.

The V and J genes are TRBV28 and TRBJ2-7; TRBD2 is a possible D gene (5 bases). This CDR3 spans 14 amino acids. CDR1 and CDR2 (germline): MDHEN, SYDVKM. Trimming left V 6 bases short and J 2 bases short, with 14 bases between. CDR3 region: CASSESPGTYEQYF. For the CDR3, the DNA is TGTGCCAGCAGCGAGTCCCCCGGGACCTACGAGCAGTACTTC.

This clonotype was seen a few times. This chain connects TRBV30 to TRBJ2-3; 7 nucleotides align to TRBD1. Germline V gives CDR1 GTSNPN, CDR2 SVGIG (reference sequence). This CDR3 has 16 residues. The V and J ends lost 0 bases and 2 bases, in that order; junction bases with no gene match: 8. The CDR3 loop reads CAWSVGAGGATDTQYF. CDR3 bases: TGTGCCTGGAGTGTTGGGGCAGGGGGTGCCACAGATACGCAGTATTTT.

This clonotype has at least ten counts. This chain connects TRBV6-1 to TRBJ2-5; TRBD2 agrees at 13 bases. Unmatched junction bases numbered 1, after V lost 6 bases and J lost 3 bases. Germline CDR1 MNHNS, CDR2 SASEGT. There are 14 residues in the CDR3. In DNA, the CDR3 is TGTGCCAGCAGAACTAGCGGGGGGGAAGAGACCCAGTACTTC. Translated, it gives CASRTSGGEETQYF.

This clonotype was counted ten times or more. The CDR3 coding sequence is TGTGCCAGCAGTTACTCGTGGACAGATCAAAACATTCAGTACTTC. Translating gives CASSYSWTDQNIQYF. The V and J genes are TRBV6-5 and TRBJ2-4; D perhaps matches TRBD1 (6 bases). Germline lookup yields CDR1 MNHEY and CDR2 SVGAGI. This CDR3 is 15 amino acids long. The V end lost 0 bases, the J end lost 5 bases, and 11 bases lay between the germline ends.

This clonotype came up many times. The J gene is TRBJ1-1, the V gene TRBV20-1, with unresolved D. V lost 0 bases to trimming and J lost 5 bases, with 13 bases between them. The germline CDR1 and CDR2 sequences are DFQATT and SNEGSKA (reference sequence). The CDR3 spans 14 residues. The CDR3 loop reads CSARELQAGTEAFF. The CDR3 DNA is TGCAGTGCTAGAGAACTCCAGGCCGGTACTGAAGCTTTCTTT.

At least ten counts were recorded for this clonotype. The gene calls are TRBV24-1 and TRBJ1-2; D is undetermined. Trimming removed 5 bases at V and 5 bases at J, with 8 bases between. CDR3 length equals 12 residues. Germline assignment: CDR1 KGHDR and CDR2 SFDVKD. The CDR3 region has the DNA TGTGCCACCAGTGTTGCAGGATATGGCTACACCTTC. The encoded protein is CATSVAGYGYTF.

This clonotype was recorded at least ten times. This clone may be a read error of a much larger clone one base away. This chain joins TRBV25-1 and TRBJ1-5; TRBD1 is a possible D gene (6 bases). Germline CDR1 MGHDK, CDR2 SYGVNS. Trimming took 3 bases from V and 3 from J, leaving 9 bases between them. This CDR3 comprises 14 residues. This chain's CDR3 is CASSEAGDNQPQHF. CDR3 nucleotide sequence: TGTGCCAGCAGTGAGGCAGGGGACAATCAGCCCCAGCATTTT.

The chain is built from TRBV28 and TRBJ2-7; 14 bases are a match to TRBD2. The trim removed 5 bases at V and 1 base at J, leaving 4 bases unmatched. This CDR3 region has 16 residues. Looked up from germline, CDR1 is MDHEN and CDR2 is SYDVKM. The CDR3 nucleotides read TGTGCCAGCAGTCCTAGGACTAGCGGGAGGTCCTACGAGCAGTACTTC. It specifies CASSPRTSGRSYEQYF.

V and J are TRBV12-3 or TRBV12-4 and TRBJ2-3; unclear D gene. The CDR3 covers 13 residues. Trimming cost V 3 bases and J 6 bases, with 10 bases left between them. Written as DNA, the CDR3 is TGTGCCAGCAGTTTTTCGACCGCGGATACGCAGTATTTT. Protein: CASSFSTADTQYF.

The CDR3 sequence is CASRRGAGYEQYF. DNA for the CDR3: TGTGCCAGCAGAAGGGGCGCAGGTTACGAGCAGTACTTC. The V gene is TRBV14, the J gene TRBJ2-7; D might be TRBD1 (5 bases). Germline CDR1 SGHDN, CDR2 FVKESK. Trimming took off 6 bases at V and 4 bases at J, with 13 bases between the two ends. The CDR3 length is 13 residues.